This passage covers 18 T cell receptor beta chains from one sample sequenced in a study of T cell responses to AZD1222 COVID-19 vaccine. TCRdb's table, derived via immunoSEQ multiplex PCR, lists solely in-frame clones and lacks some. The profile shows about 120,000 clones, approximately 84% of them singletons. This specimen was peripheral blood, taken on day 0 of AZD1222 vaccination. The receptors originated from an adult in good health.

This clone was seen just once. The CDR3 sequence is CASSLVFGTGSQETQYF. DNA of the CDR3: TGTGCCAGCAGCTTGGTTTTCGGGACAGGCAGCCAAGAGACCCAGTACTTC. V usage is TRBV5-5 and J usage is TRBJ2-5; 8 bases map to TRBD1. Trimming at V came to 0 bases and at J to 1 base, leaving 8 bases not matched to a gene. The germline gives CDR1 SGHKS, CDR2 YYEKEE (reference sequence). There are 17 residues in the CDR3. Full variable domain (missing parts from reference TRBV5-5 and TRBJ2-5): DAGVTQSPTHLIKTRGQQVTLRCSPISGHKSVSWYQQVLGQGPQFIFQYYEKEERGRGNFPDRFSARQFPNYSSELNVNALLLGDSALYLCASSLVFGTGSQETQYFGPGTRLLVL.

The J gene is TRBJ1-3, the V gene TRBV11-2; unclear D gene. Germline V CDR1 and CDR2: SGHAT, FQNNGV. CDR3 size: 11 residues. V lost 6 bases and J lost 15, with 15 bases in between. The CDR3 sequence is CASREGRTQYF. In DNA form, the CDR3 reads TGTGCCAGCAGAGAAGGCCGAACCCAATATTTT. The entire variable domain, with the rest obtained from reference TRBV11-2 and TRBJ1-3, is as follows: EAGVAQSPRYKIIEKRQSVAFWCNPISGHATLYWYQQILGQGPKLLIQFQNNGVVDDSQLPKDRFSAERLKGVDSTLKIQPAKLEDSAVYLCASREGRTQYFGEGSWLTVV.

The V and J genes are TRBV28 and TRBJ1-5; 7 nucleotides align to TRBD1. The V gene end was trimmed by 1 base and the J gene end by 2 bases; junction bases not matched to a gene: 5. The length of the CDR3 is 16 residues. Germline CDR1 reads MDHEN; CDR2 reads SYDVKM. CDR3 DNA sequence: TGTGCCAGCAGTTTATATCCAGGGGGGGGCAATCAGCCCCAGCATTTT. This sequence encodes CASSLYPGGGNQPQHF. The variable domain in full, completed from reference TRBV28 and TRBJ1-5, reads DVKVTQSSRYLVKRTGEKVFLECVQDMDHENMFWYRQDPGLGLRLIYFSYDVKMKEKGDIPEGYSVSREKKERFSLILESASTNQTSMYLCASSLYPGGGNQPQHFGDGTRLSIL.

Here the CDR3 DNA reads TGTGCCAGCAGCTTAGGGGGAGTCACCGGGGAGCTGTTTTTT. As protein: CASSLGGVTGELFF. V gene TRBV7-3 combines with J gene TRBJ2-2, with D perhaps TRBD1 or TRBD2 (5 bases each). The CDR3 spans 14 residues. The germline V and J ends were trimmed by 2 bases and 4 bases, with 8 bases remaining between them. CDR1 is SGHTA and CDR2 is FQGTGA in the germline V gene.

The CDR3 nucleotides are TGTGCCAGCAGCTTATATACCGGGGGAGATACGCAGTATTTT. This translates into CASSLYTGGDTQYF. This sequence joins TRBV7-9 and TRBJ2-3; D perhaps matches TRBD2 (6 bases). The CDR3 sequence is 14 residues long. The V gene lost 2 bases and the J gene lost 5 bases, with 11 bases spanning the gap. Germline assignment: CDR1 SEHNR and CDR2 FQNEAQ (reference sequence).

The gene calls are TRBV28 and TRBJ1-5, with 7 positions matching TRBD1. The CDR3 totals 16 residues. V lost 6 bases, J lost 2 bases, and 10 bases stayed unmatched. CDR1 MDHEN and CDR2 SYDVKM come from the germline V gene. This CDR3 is CASRSTGSLGNQPQHF. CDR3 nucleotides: TGTGCCAGCAGATCGACAGGGTCCCTGGGCAATCAGCCCCAGCATTTT.

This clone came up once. CDR3 loop: CASSGGAYQPQHF. The CDR3 nucleotides read TGTGCCAGTAGCGGGGGGGCCTATCAGCCCCAGCATTTT. The rearrangement links TRBV19 to TRBJ1-5; D possibly corresponds to TRBD1 (6 bases). Germline V lookup: CDR1 LNHDA, CDR2 SQIVND (reference sequence). Trimming took off 6 bases at V and 5 bases at J, with 11 bases between the two ends. The CDR3 sequence is 13 residues long. Looking up the rest from reference TRBV19 and TRBJ1-5 gives the full variable domain: DGGITQSPKYLFRKEGQNVTLSCEQNLNHDAMYWYRQDPGQGLRLIYYSQIVNDFQKGDIAEGYSVSREKKESFPLTVTSAQKNPTAFYLCASSGGAYQPQHFGDGTRLSIL.

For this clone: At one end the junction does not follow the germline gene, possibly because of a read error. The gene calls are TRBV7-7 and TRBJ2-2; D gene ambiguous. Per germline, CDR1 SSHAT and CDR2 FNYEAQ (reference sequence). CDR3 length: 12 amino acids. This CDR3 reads CASSPTGGELFF. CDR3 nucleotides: TGTGCTAGCAGCCCGACTGGCGGGGAGCTGTTTTTT.

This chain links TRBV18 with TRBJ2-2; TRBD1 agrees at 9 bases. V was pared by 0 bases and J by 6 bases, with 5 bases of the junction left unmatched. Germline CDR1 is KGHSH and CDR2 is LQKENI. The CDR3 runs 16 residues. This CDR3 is CASSPPGQGPAGELFF. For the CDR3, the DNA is TGTGCCAGCTCACCACCGGGACAGGGTCCCGCCGGGGAGCTGTTTTTT.

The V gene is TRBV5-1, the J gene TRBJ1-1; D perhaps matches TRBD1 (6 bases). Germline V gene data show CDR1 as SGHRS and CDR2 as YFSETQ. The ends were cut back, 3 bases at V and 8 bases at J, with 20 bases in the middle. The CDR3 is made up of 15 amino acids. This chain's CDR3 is CASSSLEKQGSEAFF. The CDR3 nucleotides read TGCGCCAGCAGCTCGCTCGAAAAACAGGGTTCCGAAGCTTTCTTT.

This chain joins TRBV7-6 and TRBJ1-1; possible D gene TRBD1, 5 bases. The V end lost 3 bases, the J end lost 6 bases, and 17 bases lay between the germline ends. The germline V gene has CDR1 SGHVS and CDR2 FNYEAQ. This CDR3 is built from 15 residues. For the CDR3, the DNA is TGTGCCAGCAGCTTGGGACGGGGGAGGCACCCTGAAGCTTTCTTT. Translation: CASSLGRGRHPEAFF.

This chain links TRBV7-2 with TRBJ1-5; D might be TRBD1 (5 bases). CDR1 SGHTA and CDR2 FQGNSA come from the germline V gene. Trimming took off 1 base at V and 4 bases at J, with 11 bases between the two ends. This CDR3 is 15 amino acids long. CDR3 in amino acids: CASSLELGGNQPQHF. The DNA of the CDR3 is TGTGCCAGCAGCTTAGAGCTTGGGGGAAATCAGCCCCAGCATTTT.

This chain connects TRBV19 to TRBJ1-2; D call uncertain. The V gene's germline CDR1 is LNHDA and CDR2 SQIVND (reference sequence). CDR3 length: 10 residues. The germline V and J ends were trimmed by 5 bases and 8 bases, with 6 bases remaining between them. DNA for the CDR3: TGTGCCAGTAGTGAACGGGGCTACACCTTC. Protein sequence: CASSERGYTF.

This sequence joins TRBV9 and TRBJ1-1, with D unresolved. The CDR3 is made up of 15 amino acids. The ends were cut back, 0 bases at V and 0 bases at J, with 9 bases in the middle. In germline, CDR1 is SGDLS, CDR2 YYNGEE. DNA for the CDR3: TGTGCCAGCAGCGTAGGGGCAGATGTGAACACTGAAGCTTTCTTT. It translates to CASSVGADVNTEAFF.

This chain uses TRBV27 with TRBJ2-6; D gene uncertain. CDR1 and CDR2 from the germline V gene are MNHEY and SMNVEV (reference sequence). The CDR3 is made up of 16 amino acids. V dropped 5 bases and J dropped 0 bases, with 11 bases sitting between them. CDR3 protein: CASSPDLSSGANVLTF. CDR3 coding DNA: TGTGCCAGCAGTCCGGACCTAAGCTCTGGGGCCAACGTCCTGACTTTC.

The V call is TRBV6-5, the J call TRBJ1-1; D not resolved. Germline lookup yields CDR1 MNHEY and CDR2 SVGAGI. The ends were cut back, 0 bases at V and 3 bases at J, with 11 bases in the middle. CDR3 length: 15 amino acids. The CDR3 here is CASSYSYPSDTEAFF. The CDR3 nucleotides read TGTGCCAGCAGTTACTCTTACCCTTCGGACACTGAAGCTTTCTTT.

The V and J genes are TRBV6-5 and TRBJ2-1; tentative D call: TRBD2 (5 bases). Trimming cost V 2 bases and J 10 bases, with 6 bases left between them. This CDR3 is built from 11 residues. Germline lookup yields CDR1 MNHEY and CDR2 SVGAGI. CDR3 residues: CASSYRLEQFF. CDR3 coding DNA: TGTGCCAGCAGTTACAGACTAGAGCAGTTCTTC.

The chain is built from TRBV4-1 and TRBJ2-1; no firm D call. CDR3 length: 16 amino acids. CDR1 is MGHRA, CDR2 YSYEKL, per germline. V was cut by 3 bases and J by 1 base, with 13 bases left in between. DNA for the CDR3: TGCGCCAGCAGCCATCCAAGGGCGGAGTCCTACAATGAGCAGTTCTTC. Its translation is CASSHPRAESYNEQFF.